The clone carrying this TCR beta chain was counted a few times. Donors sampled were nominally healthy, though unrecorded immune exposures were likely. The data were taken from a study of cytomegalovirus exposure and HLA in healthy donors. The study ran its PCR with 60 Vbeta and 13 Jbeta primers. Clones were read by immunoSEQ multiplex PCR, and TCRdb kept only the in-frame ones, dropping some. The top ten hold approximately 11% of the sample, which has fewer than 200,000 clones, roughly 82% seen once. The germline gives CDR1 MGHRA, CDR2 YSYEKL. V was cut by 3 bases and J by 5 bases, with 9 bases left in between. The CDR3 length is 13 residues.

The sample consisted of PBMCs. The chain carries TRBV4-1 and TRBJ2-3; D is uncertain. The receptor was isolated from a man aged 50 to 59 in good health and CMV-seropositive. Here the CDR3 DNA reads TGCGCCAGCAGCCAGCTCTATGAAGATACGCAGTATTTT. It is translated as CASSQLYEDTQYF.